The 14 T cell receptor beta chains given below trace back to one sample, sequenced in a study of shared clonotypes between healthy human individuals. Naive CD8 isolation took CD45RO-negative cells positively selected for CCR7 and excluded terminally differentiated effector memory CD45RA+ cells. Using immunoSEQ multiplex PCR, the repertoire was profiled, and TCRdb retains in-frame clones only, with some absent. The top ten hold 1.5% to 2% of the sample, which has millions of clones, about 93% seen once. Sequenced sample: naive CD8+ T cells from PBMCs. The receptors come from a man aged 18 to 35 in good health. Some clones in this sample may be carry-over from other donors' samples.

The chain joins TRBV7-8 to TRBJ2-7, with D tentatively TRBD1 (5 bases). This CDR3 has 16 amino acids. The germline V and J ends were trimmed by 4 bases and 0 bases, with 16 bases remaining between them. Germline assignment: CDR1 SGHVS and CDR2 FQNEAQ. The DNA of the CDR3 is TGTGCCAGCAGCTCGTTAGGTGGGGCAAGCTCCTACGAGCAGTACTTC. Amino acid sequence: CASSSLGGASSYEQYF.

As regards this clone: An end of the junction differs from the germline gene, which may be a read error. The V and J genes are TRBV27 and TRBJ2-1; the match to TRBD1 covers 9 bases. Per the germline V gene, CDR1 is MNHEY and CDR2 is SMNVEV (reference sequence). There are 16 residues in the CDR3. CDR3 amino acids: CASSVSRQGVDNEQFF. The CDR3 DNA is TGTGCCAGCAGTGTATCCCGACAGGGGGTTGACAATGAGCAGTTCTTC.

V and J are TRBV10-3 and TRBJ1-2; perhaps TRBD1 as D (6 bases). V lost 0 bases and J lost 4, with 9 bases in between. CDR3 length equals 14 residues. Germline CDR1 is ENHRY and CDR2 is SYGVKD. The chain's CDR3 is CAISESIGGYGYTF. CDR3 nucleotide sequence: TGTGCCATCAGTGAGTCGATAGGGGGCTATGGCTACACCTTC.

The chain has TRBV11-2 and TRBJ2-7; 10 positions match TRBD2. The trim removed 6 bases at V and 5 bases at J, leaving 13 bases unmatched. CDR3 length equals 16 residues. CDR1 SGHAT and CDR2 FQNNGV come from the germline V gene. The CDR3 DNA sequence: TGTGCCAGCAGGGATACTAGCGGGAATAAAAAGGACGAGCAGTACTTC. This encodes CASRDTSGNKKDEQYF.

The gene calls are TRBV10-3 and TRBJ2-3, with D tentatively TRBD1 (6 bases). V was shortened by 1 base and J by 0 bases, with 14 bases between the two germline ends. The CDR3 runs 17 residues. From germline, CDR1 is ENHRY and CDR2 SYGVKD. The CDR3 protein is CAISEWGHPTSTDTQYF. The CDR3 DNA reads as TGTGCCATCAGTGAGTGGGGACACCCTACTAGCACAGATACGCAGTATTTT.

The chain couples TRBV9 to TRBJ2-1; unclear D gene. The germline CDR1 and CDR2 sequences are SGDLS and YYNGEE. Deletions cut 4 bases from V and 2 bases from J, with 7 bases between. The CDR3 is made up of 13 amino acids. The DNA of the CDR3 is TGTGCCAGCAGCTCAGCCACCTACAATGAGCAGTTCTTC. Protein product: CASSSATYNEQFF.

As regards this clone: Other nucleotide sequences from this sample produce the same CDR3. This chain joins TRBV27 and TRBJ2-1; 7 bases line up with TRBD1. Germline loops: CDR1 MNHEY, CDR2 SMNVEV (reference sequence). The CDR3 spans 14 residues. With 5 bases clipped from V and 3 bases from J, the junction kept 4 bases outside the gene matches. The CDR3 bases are TGTGCCAGCAGTCCCCGGACAGGCTACAATGAGCAGTTCTTC. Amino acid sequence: CASSPRTGYNEQFF.

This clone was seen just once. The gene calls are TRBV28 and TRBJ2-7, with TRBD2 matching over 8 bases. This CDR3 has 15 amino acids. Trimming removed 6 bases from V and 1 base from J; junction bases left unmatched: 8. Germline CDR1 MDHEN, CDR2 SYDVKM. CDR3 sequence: CASRAGLGHSYEQYF. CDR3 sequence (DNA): TGTGCCAGCAGAGCGGGACTAGGGCATTCCTACGAGCAGTACTTC.

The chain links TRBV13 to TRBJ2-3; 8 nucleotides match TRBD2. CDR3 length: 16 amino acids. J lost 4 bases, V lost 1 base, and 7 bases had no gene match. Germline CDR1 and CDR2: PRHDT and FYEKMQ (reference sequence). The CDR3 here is CASSLDSGISPDTQYF. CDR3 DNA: TGTGCCAGCAGCTTAGATAGCGGGATTAGCCCAGATACGCAGTATTTT. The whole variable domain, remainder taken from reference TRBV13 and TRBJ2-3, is AAGVIQSPRHLIKEKRETATLKCYPIPRHDTVYWYQQGPGQDPQFLISFYEKMQSDKGSIPDRFSAQQFSDYHSELNMSSLELGDSALYFCASSLDSGISPDTQYFGPGTRLTVL.

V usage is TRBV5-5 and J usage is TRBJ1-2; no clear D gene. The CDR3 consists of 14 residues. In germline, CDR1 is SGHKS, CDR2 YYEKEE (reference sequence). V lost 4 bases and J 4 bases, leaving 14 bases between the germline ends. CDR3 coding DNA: TGTGCCAGCAGCATCTTTCCGGGTGGCTATGGCTACACCTTC. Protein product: CASSIFPGGYGYTF.

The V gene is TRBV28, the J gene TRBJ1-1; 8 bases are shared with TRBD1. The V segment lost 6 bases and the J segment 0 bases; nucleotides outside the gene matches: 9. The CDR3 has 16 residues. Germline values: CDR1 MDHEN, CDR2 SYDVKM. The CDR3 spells CASSHRQGTLNTEAFF. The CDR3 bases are TGTGCCAGCAGCCACCGACAGGGGACTTTGAACACTGAAGCTTTCTTT.

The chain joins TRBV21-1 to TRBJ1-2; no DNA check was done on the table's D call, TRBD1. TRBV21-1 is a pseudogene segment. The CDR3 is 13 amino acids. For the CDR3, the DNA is TGTGCCAGCGAACCGGGACACCGCTATGGCTACACCTTC. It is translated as CASEPGHRYGYTF.

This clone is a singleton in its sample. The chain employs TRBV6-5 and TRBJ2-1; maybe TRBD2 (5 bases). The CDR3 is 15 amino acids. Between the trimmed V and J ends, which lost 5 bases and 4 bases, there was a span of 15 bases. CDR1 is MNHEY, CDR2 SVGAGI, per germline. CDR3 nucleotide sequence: TGTGCCAGCAGTCCGGCGGGCCAGTATTACAATGAGCAGTTCTTC. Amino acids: CASSPAGQYYNEQFF.

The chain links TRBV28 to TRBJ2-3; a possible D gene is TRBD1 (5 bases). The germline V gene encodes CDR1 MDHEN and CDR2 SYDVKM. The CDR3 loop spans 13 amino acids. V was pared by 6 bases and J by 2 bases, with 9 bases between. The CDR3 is CASSPRDTDTQYF. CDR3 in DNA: TGTGCCAGCAGCCCCAGGGACACAGATACGCAGTATTTT.